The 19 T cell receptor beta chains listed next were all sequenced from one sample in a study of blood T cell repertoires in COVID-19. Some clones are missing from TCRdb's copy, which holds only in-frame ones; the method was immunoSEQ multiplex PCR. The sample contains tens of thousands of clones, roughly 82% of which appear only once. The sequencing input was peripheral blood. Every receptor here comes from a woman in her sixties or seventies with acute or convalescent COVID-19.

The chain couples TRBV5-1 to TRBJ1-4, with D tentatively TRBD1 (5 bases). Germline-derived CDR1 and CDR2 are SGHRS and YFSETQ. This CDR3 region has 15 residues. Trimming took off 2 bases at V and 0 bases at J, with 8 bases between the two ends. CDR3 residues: CASSLDRATNEKLFF. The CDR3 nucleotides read TGCGCCAGCAGCTTAGACAGAGCAACTAATGAAAAACTGTTTTTT.

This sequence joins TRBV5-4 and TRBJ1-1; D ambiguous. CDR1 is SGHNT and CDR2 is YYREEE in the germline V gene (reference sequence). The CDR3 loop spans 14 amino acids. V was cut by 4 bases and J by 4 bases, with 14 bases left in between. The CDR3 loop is CASSLRESGTEAFF. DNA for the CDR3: TGTGCCAGCAGCCTCCGAGAGTCGGGCACTGAAGCTTTCTTT.

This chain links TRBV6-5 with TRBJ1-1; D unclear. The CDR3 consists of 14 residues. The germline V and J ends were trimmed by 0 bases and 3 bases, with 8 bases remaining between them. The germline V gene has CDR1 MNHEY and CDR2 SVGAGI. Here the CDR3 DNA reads TGTGCCAGCAGTTACTCCGGTACCTACACTGAAGCTTTCTTT. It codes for CASSYSGTYTEAFF.

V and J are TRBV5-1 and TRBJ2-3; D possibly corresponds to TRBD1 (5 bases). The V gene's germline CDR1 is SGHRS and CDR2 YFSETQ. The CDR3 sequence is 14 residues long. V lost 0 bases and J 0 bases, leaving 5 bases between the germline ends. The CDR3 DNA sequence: TGCGCCAGCAGCTTGGGACAGAGCACAGATACGCAGTATTTT. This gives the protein CASSLGQSTDTQYF.

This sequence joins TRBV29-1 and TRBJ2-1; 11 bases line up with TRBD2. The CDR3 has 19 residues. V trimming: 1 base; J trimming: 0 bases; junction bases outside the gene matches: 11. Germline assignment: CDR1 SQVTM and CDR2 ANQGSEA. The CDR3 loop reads CSVEVHLSSGRYSYNEQFF. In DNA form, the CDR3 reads TGCAGCGTTGAAGTCCACCTCTCTAGCGGGAGGTACTCCTACAATGAGCAGTTCTTC.

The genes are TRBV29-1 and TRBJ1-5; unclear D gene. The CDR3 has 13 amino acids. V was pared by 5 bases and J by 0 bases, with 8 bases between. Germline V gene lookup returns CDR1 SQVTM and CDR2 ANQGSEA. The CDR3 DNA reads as TGCAGCGTTCAGGATAATAGCAATCAGCCCCAGCATTTT. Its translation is CSVQDNSNQPQHF. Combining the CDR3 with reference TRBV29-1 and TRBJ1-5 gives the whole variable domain SAVISQKPSRDICQRGTSLTIQCQVDSQVTMMFWYRQQPGQSLTLIATANQGSEATYESGFVIDKFPISRPNLTFSTLTVSNMSPEDSSIYLCSVQDNSNQPQHFGDGTRLSIL.

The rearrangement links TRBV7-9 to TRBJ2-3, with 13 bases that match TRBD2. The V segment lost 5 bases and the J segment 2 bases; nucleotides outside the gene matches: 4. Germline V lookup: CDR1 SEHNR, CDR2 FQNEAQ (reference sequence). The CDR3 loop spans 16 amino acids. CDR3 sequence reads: CASSPGTSGVTDTQYF. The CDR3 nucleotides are TGTGCCAGCAGCCCCGGGACTAGCGGGGTCACAGATACGCAGTATTTT.

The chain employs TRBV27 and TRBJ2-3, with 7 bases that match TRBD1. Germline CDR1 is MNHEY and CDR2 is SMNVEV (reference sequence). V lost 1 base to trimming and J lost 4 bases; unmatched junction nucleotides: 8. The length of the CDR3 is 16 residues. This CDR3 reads CASSLYGAGGSDTQYF. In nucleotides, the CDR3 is TGTGCCAGCAGTTTATATGGGGCAGGGGGATCAGATACGCAGTATTTT.

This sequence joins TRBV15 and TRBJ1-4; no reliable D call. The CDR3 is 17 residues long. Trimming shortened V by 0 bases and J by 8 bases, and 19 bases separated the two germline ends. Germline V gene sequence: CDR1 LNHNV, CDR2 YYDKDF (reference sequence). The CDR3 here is CATSRETPRTLGEKLFF. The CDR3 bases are TGTGCCACCAGCAGAGAGACCCCGCGGACTTTGGGAGAAAAACTGTTTTTT.

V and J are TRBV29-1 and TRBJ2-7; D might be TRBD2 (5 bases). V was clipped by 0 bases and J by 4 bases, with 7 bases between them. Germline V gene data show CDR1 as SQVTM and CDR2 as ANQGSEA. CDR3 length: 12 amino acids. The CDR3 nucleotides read TGCAGCGTTGAAGATGAGGGTTACGAGCAGTACTTC. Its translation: CSVEDEGYEQYF.

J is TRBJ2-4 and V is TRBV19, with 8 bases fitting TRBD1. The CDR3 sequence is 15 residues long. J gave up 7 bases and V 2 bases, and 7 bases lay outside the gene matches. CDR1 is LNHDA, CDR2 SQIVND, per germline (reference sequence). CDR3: CASSISSGTGNIQYF. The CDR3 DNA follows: TGTGCCAGTAGTATATCGTCCGGGACAGGCAACATTCAGTACTTC.

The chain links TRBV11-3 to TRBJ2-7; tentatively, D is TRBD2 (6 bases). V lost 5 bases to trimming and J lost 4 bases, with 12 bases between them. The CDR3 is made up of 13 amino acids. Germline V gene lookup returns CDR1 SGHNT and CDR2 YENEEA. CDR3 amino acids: CASSDGTGYEQYF. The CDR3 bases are TGTGCCAGCAGCGACGGGACTGGGTACGAGCAGTACTTC. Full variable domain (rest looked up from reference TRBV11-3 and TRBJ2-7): EAGVVQSPRYKIIEKKQPVAFWCNPISGHNTLYWYLQNLGQGPELLIRYENEEAVDDSQLPKDRFSAERLKGVDSTLKIQPAELGDSAVYLCASSDGTGYEQYFGPGTRLTVT.

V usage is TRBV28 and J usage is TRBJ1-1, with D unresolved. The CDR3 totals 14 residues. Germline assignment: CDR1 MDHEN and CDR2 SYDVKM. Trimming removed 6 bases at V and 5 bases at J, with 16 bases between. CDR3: CASSQPTAGTEAFF. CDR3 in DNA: TGTGCCAGCAGCCAACCAACGGCGGGAACTGAAGCTTTCTTT.

The CDR3: CAISEQLGGNKNIQYF. CDR3 nucleotides: TGTGCCATCAGTGAGCAGTTAGGAGGGAACAAAAACATTCAGTACTTC. This rearrangement joins TRBV10-3 to TRBJ2-4; perhaps TRBD2 as D (6 bases). V dropped 2 bases and J dropped 3 bases, with 14 bases sitting between them. The germline CDR1 and CDR2 sequences are ENHRY and SYGVKD. The CDR3 length is 16 residues.

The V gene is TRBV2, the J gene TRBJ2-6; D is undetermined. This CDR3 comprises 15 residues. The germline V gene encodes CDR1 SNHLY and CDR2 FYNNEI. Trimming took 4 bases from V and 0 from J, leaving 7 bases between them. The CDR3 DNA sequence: TGTGCCAGCAGTGTAGAGAGCTCTGGGGCCAACGTCCTGACTTTC. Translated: CASSVESSGANVLTF.

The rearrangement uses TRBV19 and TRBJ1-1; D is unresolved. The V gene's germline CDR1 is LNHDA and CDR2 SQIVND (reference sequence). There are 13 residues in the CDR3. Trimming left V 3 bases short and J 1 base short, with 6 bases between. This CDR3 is CASSIWQNTEAFF. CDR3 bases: TGTGCCAGTAGTATCTGGCAGAACACTGAAGCTTTCTTT.

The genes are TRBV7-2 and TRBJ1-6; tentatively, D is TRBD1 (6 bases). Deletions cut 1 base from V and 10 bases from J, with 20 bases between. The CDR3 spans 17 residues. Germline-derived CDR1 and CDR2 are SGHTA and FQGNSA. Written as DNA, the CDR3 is TGTGCCAGCAGCTTAGGACAGGCGGCCGTGATGGGATCACCCCTCCACTTT. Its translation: CASSLGQAAVMGSPLHF.

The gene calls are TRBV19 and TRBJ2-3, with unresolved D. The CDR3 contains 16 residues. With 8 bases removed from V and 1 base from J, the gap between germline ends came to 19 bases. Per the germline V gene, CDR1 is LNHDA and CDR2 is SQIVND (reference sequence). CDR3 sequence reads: CASRRLGYSGTDTQYF. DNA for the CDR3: TGTGCCAGTCGTAGGCTAGGTTATTCTGGCACAGATACGCAGTATTTT.

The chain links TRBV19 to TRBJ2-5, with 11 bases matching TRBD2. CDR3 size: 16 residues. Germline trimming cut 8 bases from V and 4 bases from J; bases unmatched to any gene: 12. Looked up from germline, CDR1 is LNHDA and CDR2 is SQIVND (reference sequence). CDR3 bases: TGTGCCAGTCAAGACTCTAGCGGGAGGAGGGCAGAGACCCAGTACTTC. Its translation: CASQDSSGRRAETQYF.